This T cell receptor beta chain was identified during a study of T cells in Graves' hyperthyroidism and ophthalmopathy. TCR beta CDR3 sequences were amplified from RNA transcripts. HTBI primers were the set used in a first-round RT-PCR of the TCR CDR3. Each CDR3 protein is one row after TCRdb ran MiXCR on the multiplex PCR reads. The table records some 690,000 distinct CDR3 sequences, around 15% of them present only once. Study-level findings and limits: Among clonotypes expanded in thyroid above 0.001, most were also found in blood.

Germline V CDR1 and CDR2: GTSNPN, SVGIG (reference sequence). The CDR3 is made up of 14 amino acids. Trimming removed 2 bases at V and 4 bases at J, with 12 bases between. As to this clonotype: Its specificity is unknown.

Clinicians diagnosed patients from clinical symptoms, serum thyroxine and TRAb, thyroid ultrasound and orbital computed tomography. The PBMCs had their origin in approximately 10 ml of fresh peripheral blood. The material sequenced was blood. The chain joins TRBV30 to TRBJ1-5, with D perhaps TRBD1 (5 bases). The TCR was taken from a man between 50 and 59 years old with Graves' hyperthyroidism. The CDR3 loop is CAWSTRAGNQPQHF. The CDR3 DNA is TGTGCCTGGAGTACCAGGGCGGGTAATCAGCCCCAGCATTTT.